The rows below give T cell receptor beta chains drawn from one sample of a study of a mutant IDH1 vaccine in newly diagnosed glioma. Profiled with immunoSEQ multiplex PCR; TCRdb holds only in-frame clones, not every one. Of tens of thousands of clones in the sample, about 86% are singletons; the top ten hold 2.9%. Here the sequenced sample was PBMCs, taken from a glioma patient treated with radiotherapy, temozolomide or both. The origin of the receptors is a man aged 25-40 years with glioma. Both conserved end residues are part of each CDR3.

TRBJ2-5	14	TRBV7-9	CASSLSAAEETQYF
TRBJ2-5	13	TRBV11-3	CASSSGQQETQYF
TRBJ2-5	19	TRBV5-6	CASSPTQIWVAGGRVTQYF
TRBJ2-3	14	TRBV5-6	CASRNRGSTDTQYF
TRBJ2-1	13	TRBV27	CASSSYRVHEQFF
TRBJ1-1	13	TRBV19	CASSLALNTEAFF
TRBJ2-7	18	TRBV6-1	CASSEAPHTPGHGYEQYF
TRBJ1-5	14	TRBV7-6	CASSLDSGGQPQHF
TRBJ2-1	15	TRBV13	CASSLPGQWDNEQFF
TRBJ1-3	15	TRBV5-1	CASSMTRAAGNTIYF
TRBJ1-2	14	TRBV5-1	CASSLRTGVLGYTF
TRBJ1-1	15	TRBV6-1	CASSESLYTGTEAFF
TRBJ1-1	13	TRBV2	CASRQDWNTEAFF
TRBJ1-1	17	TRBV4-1	CASSQDRFGQGGTEAFF
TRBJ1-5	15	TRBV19	CASSSRDRGLEPQHF
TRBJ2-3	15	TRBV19	CASSSQGGSTDTQYF
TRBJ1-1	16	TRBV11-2	CASSPGGMGMNTEAFF
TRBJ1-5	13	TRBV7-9	CASSLVSDQPQHF
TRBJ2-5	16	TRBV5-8	CASSPGETPTQETQYF
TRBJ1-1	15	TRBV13	CASSWDRGPNTEAFF
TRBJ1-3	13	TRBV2	CASRTSSGNTIYF
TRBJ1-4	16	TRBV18	CASSPRAAGPNEKLFF
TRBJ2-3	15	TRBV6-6	CASSYRGAHTDTQYF
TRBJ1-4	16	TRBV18	CASSPRWDSGSEKLFF
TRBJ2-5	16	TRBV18	CASLKPGQGSQETQYF
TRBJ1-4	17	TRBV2	CASSEGGASPTNEKLFF
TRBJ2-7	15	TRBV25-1	CASSDRTGSSYEQYF
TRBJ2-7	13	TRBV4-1	CASPDRGDYEQYF
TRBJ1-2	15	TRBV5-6	CASSLDSRALFDYTF
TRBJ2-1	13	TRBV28	CASSETHPNEQFF
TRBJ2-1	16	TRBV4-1	CASSQRRGSSYNEQFF
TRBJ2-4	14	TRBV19	CASSILGRYKTQYF
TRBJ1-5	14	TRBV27	CASSLSRGHQPQHF
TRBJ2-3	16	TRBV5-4	CASSLAQRGGADTQYF
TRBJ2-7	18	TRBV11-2	CASSFRDSASHYSYEQYF
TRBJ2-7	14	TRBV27	CASSPGGVRNEQYF
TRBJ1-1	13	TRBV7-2	CASSLDRGTEAFF
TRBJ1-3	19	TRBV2	CASSSRDREGGDPGNTIYF
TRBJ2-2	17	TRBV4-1	CASSQVTGGYGTGELFF
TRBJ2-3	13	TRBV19	CASTRGYGDTQYF
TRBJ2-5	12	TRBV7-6	CASSSPALPQYF
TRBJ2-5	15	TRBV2	CASSVVAGEVETQYF
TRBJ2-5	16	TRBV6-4	CASSEGLAGGQETQYF
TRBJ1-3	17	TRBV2	CASRKENTGPGGNTIYF
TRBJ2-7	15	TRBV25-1	CASSEGAGGDYEQYF
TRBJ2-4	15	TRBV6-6	CASQNKGRGKNIQYF
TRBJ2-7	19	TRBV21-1	CASRESGGETEWRTYEQYF
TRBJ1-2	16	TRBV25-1	CASSQGHGLPNYGYTF
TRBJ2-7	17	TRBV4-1	CASSQDQGQGGNGEQYF
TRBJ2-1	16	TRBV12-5	CASGLAGGGPYNEQFF
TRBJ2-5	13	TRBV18	CASSPQGIETQYF
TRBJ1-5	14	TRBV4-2	CASSQDSRDQPQHF
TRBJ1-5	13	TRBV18	CASSPTKNQPQHF
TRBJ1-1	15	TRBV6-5	CASSYSSQTNTEAFF
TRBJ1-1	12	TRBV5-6	CASSFLGTEAFF
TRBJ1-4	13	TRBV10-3	CASRGSSNEKLFF
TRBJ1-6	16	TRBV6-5	CASSYSRSGYNSPLHF
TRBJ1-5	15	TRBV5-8	CASSEGVNPNQPQHF
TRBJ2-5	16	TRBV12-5	CASGPGRNPNQETQYF
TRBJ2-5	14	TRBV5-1	CASSLGDRQETQYF